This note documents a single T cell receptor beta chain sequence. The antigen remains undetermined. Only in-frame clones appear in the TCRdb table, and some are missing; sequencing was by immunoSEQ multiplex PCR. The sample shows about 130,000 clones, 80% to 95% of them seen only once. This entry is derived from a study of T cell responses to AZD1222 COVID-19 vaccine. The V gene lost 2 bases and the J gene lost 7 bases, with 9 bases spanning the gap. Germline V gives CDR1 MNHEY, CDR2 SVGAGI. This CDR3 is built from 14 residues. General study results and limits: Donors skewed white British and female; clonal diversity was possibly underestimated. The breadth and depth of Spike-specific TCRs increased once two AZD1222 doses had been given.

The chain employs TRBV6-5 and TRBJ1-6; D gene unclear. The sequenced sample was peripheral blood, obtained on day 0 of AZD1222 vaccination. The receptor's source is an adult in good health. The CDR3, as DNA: TGTGCCAGCAGTTACCTACAGAAGAATTCACCCCTCCACTTT. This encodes CASSYLQKNSPLHF.